This is a list of T cell receptor beta chains from one sample in a study of cytomegalovirus exposure and HLA in healthy donors. The protocol was immunoSEQ multiplex PCR, while the TCRdb copy is restricted to in-frame clones and leaves out a portion. The sample lists about 150,000 clones, around 81% occurring once. Sequences were obtained from PBMCs. The receptor set was obtained from a woman in her 40s in good health and CMV-seropositive. The CDR3 runs from the conserved cysteine through the conserved F or W. Each record gives: D gene, V gene, clone size, J gene, CDR3 DNA, CDR3 protein. The D gene is left open where the match is weak. Clone size appears in some rows only: once, few, many, or a class for an expanded clone.

TRBD2	TRBV7-7	few	TRBJ2-1	TGTGCTAGCAGCTTGATCCTAGCGGATTACAATGAGCAGTTCTTC	CASSLILADYNEQFF
.	TRBV6-5	few	TRBJ1-1	TGTGCCAGCAGTTACAAGGACTCGAACACTGAAGCTTTCTTT	CASSYKDSNTEAFF
.	TRBV6-6	.	TRBJ1-2	TGTGCCAGCAGCTACACCACTATAGGGGATGGCTACACCTTC	CASSYTTIGDGYTF
.	TRBV9	.	TRBJ2-5	TGTGCCAGCAGCGTAGGGCAGGGGTTAGCGGAGACCCAGTACTTC	CASSVGQGLAETQYF
TRBD2	TRBV6-5	.	TRBJ2-1	TGTGCCAGCAGTTACCTGGCGAGCGGGAGGTACAATGAGCAGTTCTTC	CASSYLASGRYNEQFF
TRBD2	TRBV7-9	.	TRBJ2-1	TGTGCCAGCAGCTTTAGGTGGGGACTAGCGGGAGGTTACAATGAGCAGTTCTTC	CASSFRWGLAGGYNEQFF
.	TRBV12-2	few	TRBJ2-7	TGTGCAAGTCGCTTAGCGCGGGGGACTCCTCGCTACGAGCAGTACTTC	CASRLARGTPRYEQYF
.	TRBV18	.	TRBJ1-2	TGTGCCAGCTCACCACCCTCACAGGGTGCTCTTTATGGCTACACCTTC	CASSPPSQGALYGYTF
TRBD2	TRBV7-6	.	TRBJ2-7	TGTGCCAGCGCTCTGTTAGCGGGCGGCTCCTACGAGCAGTACTTC	CASALLAGGSYEQYF
TRBD2	TRBV19	.	TRBJ2-3	TGTGCCAGTAGTTCCAGGACTAGCGACACAGATACGCAGTATTTT	CASSSRTSDTDTQYF
TRBD1	TRBV18	.	TRBJ1-1	TGTGCCAGCTCACCAAGAAGTCAGGGGGCGGGGAGGACTGAAGCTTTCTTT	CASSPRSQGAGRTEAFF
.	TRBV30	.	TRBJ1-4	TGTGCCTGGAAGGGGCAGGGATCTGAAAAACTGTTTTTT	CAWKGQGSEKLFF
TRBD1	TRBV29-1	.	TRBJ2-6	TGCAGCGTGGGACAGGGGATCTCTGGGGCCAACGTCCTGACTTTC	CSVGQGISGANVLTF
.	TRBV15	once	TRBJ2-5	TGTGCCACCAGCAGAGTAGTAACAGGGAAATACCAAGAGACCCAGTACTTC	CATSRVVTGKYQETQYF
.	TRBV28	.	TRBJ2-1	TGTGCCAGCAGTTTCTTCGGCGGATACAATGAGCAGTTCTTC	CASSFFGGYNEQFF
.	TRBV11-3	.	TRBJ2-7	TGTGCCAGCAGCGCAGTACAGGGTTCCCACGAGCAGTACTTC	CASSAVQGSHEQYF
TRBD1	TRBV18	.	TRBJ2-7	TGTGCCAGCTCACCACCGGACAGGGCCGCCTACGAGCAGTACTTC	CASSPPDRAAYEQYF
TRBD1	TRBV6-6	.	TRBJ1-5	TGTGCCAGCAGTTATGCGACAGGGGGCTATAATCAGCCCCAGCATTTT	CASSYATGGYNQPQHF
TRBD1	TRBV6-5	.	TRBJ2-7	TGTGCCACCCGAGCCCCGGGACAGCTTGGGGGCGAGCAGTACTTC	CATRAPGQLGGEQYF
.	TRBV29-1	.	TRBJ2-5	TGCAGCGTTCAATCTAGCTCAGAGACCCAGTACTTC	CSVQSSSETQYF
TRBD1	TRBV2	.	TRBJ2-7	TGTGCCAGCAGAGAAGGGACAGGGACCCACGAGCAGTACTTC	CASREGTGTHEQYF